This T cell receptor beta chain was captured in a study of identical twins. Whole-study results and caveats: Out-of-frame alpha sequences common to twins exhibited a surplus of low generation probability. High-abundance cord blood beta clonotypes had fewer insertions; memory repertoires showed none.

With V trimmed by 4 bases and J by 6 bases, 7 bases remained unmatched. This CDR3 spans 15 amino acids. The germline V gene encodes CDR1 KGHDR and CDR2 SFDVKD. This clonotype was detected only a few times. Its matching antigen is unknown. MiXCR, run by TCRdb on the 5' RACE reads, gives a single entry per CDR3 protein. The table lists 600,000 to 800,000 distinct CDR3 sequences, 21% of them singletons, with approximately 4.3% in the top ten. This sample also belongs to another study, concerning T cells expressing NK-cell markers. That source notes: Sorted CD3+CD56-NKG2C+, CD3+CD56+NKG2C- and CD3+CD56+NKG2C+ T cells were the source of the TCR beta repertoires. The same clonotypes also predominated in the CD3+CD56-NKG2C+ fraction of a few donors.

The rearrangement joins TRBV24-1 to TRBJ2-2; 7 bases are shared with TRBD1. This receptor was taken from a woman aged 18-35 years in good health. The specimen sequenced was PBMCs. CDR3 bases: TGTGCCACCAGTGACTCCAGACAGGGCGCCGGGGAGCTGTTTTTT. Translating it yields CATSDSRQGAGELFF.